A single sample gave rise to the 2 T cell receptor beta chains below, sequenced in a study of tumor-infiltrating lymphocytes in glioblastoma multiforme. Multiple V-beta primers and a C-beta primer amplified TCRB from RNA. Each CDR3 protein is one row after TCRdb ran MiXCR on the multiplex PCR reads. The sample has about 32,000 distinct CDR3 sequences; 61% are singletons. The sample was brain tumor tissue. The source is a male donor with glioblastoma.

This clonotype has a count of ten or more. The V gene is TRBV6-2 or TRBV6-3, the J gene TRBJ2-7; the match to TRBD2 covers 11 bases. Germline V lookup: CDR1 MNHEY, CDR2 SVGEGT. With 10 bases clipped from V and 2 bases from J, the junction kept 4 bases outside the gene matches. This CDR3 comprises 13 residues. CDR3 sequence: CATRLAGTYEQYF. The CDR3 nucleotides read TGTGCCACCCGACTAGCGGGAACCTACGAGCAGTACTTC.

As to this clonotype: Germline is not matched at one junction end, which may reflect a read error. The chain links TRBV10-3 to TRBJ2-1; maybe TRBD1 (5 bases). The J call may not be correct, given that the DNA end is closer to TRBJ2-7. The CDR3 sequence is 15 residues long. The V gene's germline CDR1 is ENHRY and CDR2 SYGVKD. CDR3 DNA: TGTGCCATCATTGAGCCGGACAAGCAGAACAATGAGCAGTACTTC. Residues: CAIIEPDKQNNEQYF.